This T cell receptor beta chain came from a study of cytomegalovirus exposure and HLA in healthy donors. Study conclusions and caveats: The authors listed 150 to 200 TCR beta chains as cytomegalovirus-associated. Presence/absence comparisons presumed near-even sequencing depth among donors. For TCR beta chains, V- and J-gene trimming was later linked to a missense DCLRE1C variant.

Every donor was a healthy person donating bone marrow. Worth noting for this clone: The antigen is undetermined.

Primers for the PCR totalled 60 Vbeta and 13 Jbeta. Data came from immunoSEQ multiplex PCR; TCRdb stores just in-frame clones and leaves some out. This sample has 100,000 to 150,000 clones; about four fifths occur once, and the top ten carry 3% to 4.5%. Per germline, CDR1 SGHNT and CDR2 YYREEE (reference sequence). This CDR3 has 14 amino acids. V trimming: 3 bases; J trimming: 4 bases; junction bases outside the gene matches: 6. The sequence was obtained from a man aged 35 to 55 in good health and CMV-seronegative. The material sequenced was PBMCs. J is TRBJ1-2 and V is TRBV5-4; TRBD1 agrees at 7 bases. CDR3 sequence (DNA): TGTGCCAGCAGCTCGGAGGGGGCTTCCTATGGCTACACCTTC. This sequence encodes CASSSEGASYGYTF.